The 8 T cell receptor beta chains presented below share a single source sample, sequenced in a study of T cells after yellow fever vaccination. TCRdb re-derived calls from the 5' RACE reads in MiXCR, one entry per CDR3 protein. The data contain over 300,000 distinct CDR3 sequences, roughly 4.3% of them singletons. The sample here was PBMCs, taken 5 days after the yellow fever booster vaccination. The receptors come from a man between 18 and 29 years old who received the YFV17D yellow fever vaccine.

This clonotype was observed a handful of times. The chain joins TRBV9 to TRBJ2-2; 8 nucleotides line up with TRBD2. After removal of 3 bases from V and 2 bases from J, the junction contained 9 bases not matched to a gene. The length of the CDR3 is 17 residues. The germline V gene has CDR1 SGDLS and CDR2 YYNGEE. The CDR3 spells CASSAALAGLNTGELFF. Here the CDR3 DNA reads TGTGCCAGCAGCGCCGCCTTAGCGGGGCTAAACACCGGGGAGCTGTTTTTT.

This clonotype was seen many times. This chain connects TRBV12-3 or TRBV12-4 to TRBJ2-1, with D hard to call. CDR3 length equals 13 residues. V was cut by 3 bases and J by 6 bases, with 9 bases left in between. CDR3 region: CASSFPSGNEQFF. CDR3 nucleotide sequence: TGTGCCAGCAGTTTCCCCTCGGGCAATGAGCAGTTCTTC.

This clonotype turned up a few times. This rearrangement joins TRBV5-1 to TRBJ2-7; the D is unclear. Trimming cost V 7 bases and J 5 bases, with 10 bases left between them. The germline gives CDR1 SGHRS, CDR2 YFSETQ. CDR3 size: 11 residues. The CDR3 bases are TGCGCCAGCCGGGCCAGTGACGAGCAGTACTTC. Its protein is CASRASDEQYF.

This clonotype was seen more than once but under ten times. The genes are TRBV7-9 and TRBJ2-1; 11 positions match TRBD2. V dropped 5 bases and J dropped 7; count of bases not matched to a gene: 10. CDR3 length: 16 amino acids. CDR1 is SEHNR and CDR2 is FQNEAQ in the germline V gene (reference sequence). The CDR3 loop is CASSRNLAGGLNEQFF. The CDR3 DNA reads TGTGCCAGCAGCCGAAATCTAGCGGGGGGTCTGAATGAGCAGTTCTTC. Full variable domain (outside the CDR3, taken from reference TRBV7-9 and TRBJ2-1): DTGVSQNPRHKITKRGQNVTFRCDPISEHNRLYWYRQTLGQGPEFLTYFQNEAQLEKSRLLSDRFSAERPKGSFSTLEIQRTEQGDSAMYLCASSRNLAGGLNEQFFGPGTRLTVL.

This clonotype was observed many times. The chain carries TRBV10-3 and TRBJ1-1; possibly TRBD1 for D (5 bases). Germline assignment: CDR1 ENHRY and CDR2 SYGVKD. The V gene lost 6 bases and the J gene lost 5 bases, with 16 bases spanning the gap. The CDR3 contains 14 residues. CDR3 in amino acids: CAIRISRGLTEAFF. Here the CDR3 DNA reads TGTGCCATCAGGATAAGTAGGGGTTTGACTGAAGCTTTCTTT.

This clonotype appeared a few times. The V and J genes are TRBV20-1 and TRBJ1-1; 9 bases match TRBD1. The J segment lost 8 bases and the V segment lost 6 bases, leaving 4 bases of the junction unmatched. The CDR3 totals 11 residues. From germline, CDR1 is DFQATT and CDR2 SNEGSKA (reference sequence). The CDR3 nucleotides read TGCAGTGCCAGGGGACAGGGAGAAGCTTTCTTT. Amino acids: CSARGQGEAFF.

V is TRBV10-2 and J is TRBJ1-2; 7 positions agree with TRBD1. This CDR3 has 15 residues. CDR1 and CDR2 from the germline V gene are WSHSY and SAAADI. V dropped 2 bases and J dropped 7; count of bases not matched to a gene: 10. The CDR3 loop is CASSERQGEFVGYTF. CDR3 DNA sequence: TGCGCCAGCAGTGAGCGGCAGGGGGAATTTGTTGGCTACACCTTC.

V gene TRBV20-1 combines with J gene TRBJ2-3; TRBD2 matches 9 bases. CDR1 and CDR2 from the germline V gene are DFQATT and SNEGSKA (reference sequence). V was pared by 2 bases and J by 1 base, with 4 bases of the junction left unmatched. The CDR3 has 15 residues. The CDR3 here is CSARRGLAGTDTQYF. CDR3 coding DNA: TGCAGTGCTAGACGGGGACTAGCCGGCACAGATACGCAGTATTTT.